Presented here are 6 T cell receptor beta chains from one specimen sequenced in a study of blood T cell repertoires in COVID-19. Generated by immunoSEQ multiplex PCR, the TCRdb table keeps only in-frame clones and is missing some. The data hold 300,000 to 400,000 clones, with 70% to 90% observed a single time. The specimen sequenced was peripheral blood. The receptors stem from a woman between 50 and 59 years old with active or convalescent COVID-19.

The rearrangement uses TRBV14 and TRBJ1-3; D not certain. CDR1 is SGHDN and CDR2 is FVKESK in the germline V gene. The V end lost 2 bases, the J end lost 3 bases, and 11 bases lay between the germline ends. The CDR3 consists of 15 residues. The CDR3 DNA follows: TGTGCCAGCAGCCAAACTCGGGGAGGTGGAAACACCATATATTTT. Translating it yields CASSQTRGGGNTIYF.

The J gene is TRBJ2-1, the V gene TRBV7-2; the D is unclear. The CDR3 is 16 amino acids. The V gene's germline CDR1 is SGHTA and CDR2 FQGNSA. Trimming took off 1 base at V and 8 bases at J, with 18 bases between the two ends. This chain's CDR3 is CASSLGWRLGVDEQFF. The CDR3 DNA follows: TGTGCCAGCAGCTTAGGCTGGCGACTTGGAGTGGATGAGCAGTTCTTC.

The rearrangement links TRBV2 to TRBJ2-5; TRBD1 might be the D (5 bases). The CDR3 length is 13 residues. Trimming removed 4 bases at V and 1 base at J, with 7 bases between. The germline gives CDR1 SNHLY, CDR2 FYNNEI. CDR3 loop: CASSGQPQETQYF. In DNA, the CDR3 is TGTGCCAGCAGTGGACAGCCCCAAGAGACCCAGTACTTC. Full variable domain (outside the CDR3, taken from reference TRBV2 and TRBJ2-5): EPEVTQTPSHQVTQMGQEVILRCVPISNHLYFYWYRQILGQKVEFLVSFYNNEISEKSEIFDDQFSVERPDGSNFTLKIRSTKLEDSAMYFCASSGQPQETQYFGPGTRLLVL.

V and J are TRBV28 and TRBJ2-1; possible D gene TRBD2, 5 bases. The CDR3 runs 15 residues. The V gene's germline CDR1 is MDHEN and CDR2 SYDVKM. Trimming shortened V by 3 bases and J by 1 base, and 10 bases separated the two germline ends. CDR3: CASSFRTGSYNEQFF. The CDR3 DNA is TGTGCCAGCAGTTTTAGGACGGGATCCTACAATGAGCAGTTCTTC. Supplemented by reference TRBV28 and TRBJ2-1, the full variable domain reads DVKVTQSSRYLVKRTGEKVFLECVQDMDHENMFWYRQDPGLGLRLIYFSYDVKMKEKGDIPEGYSVSREKKERFSLILESASTNQTSMYLCASSFRTGSYNEQFFGPGTRLTVL.

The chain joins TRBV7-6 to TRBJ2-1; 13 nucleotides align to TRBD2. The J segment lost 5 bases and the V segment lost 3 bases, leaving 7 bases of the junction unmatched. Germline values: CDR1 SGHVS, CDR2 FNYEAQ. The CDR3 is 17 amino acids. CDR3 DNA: TGTGCCAGCAGCTTCCCAGGGACTAGCGGGAAGAACAATGAGCAGTTCTTC. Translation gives CASSFPGTSGKNNEQFF.

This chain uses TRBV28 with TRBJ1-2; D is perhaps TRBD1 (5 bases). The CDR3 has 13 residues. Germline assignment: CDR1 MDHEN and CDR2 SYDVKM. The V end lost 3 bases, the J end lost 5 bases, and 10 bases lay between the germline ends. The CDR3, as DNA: TGTGCCAGCAGTTTGACAGATTCGTATGGCTACACCTTC. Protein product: CASSLTDSYGYTF.